This T cell receptor (beta chain) originates from a study of T cell responses to AZD1222 COVID-19 vaccine. The sample holds one count of this clone. Sequenced by immunoSEQ multiplex PCR; TCRdb stores in-frame clones only, minus some. In the table there are approximately 170,000 clones, 91% of which are singletons. This specimen consisted of peripheral blood, obtained on day 0 of AZD1222 vaccination. This TCR derives from an adult in good health.

The CDR3 DNA reads TGTGCCACCAGTGATGGCCACAGGGACGAGCAGTACTTC. It is translated as CATSDGHRDEQYF. J is TRBJ2-7 and V is TRBV24-1; weak D call: TRBD1 (6 bases). The CDR3 is made up of 13 amino acids. The germline V gene has CDR1 KGHDR and CDR2 SFDVKD. The V and J ends lost 3 bases and 5 bases respectively, with 10 bases between them.